A single sample is the source of the 20 T cell receptor beta chains below, sequenced in a study of T-cell memory formation after mild COVID-19. MiXCR, applied by TCRdb to the 5' RACE reads, yields one record per CDR3 protein. This table has almost 550,000 distinct CDR3 sequences, about a fifth appearing once. What was sequenced was PBMCs or a T cell subset sorted from them (not recorded which). These receptors were collected from an adult woman who had mild COVID-19 (a few samples of this study predate the infection). Cell type and time point are not known.

This chain uses TRBV5-4 with TRBJ2-7; D call uncertain. The CDR3 has 14 residues. Deletions cut 0 bases from V and 5 bases from J, with 12 bases between. Germline V gene lookup returns CDR1 SGHNT and CDR2 YYREEE (reference sequence). This CDR3 reads CASSLGSRLDEQYF. The CDR3 nucleotides read TGTGCCAGCAGCTTGGGGAGTAGGCTCGACGAGCAGTACTTC.

CDR3 coding DNA: TGCAGCGTTGAAGGCCTTGGGCCGTCCAAGGCTGGGCAGCAGTACTTC. Translation: CSVEGLGPSKAGQQYF. This chain uses TRBV29-1 with TRBJ2-7; the D is unclear. Deletions cut 1 base from V and 8 bases from J, with 24 bases between. Germline values: CDR1 SQVTM, CDR2 ANQGSEA. CDR3 length equals 16 residues.

The table lists this clonotype with a few counts. The chain combines TRBV20-1 with TRBJ2-7; D might be TRBD2 (6 bases). The CDR3 totals 11 residues. Trimming cost V 6 bases and J 6 bases, with 12 bases left between them. Germline CDR1 and CDR2: DFQATT and SNEGSKA (reference sequence). The CDR3 nucleotides are TGCAGTGCAAGGTGGGACTTCGAGCAGTACTTC. This encodes CSARWDFEQYF.

This clonotype was counted only a few times. CDR3 protein: CASSSGQEQYF. The CDR3 DNA is TGTGCCAGCAGCTCCGGACAGGAGCAGTACTTC. This chain uses TRBV7-6 with TRBJ2-7; D may be TRBD1 (6 bases). The CDR3 is made up of 11 amino acids. V was cut by 4 bases and J by 7 bases, with 8 bases left in between. The germline V gene has CDR1 SGHVS and CDR2 FNYEAQ.

Regarding this clonotype: A read error may produce the germline difference seen at one junction end. This chain links TRBV27 with TRBJ2-7; D unclear. The CDR3 is made up of 13 amino acids. Germline-derived CDR1 and CDR2 are MNHEY and SMNVEV (reference sequence). The CDR3 sequence: CASGLGPTYEQYF. CDR3 coding DNA: TGTGCCAGCGGTTTGGGCCCCACCTACGAGCAGTACTTC.

The rearrangement uses TRBV20-1 and TRBJ2-3; TRBD2 aligns across 9 bases. V trimming: 0 bases; J trimming: 6 bases; junction bases outside the gene matches: 4. CDR3 size: 14 residues. From germline, CDR1 is DFQATT and CDR2 SNEGSKA (reference sequence). The CDR3 DNA reads TGCAGTGCTAGAGAGAGCGGGAGGTGGGATACGCAGTATTTT. Its translation: CSARESGRWDTQYF.

This clonotype was picked up a small number of times. This chain uses TRBV24-1 with TRBJ2-1; TRBD2 matches at 7 bases. The germline CDR1 and CDR2 sequences are KGHDR and SFDVKD. CDR3 length equals 17 residues. V was pared by 4 bases and J by 7 bases, with 15 bases of the junction left unmatched. In DNA, the CDR3 is TGTGCCACCAGTGACCCTAGACTAGCCGGCGGAGAAAATGAGCAGTTCTTC. Its translation: CATSDPRLAGGENEQFF.

This clonotype was observed many times. The chain couples TRBV6-5 to TRBJ2-1; 10 nucleotides align to TRBD1. This CDR3 is 16 amino acids long. Germline CDR1 is MNHEY and CDR2 is SVGAGI. V lost 2 bases, J lost 6 bases, and 7 bases stayed unmatched. This chain's CDR3 is CASSYTGDRGSNEQFF. CDR3 DNA sequence: TGTGCCAGCAGTTACACGGGGGACAGGGGATCCAATGAGCAGTTCTTC.

V and J are TRBV27 and TRBJ2-7; maybe TRBD1 (5 bases). Between the trimmed V and J ends, which lost 6 bases and 0 bases, there was a span of 12 bases. The CDR3 totals 14 residues. Germline CDR1 reads MNHEY; CDR2 reads SMNVEV (reference sequence). The chain's CDR3 is CASRSGRDSYEQYF. The CDR3 nucleotides read TGTGCCAGCAGGTCAGGCAGGGACTCCTACGAGCAGTACTTC.

The chain uses TRBV2 and TRBJ1-6, with D perhaps matching TRBD1 (5 bases). Germline V CDR1 and CDR2: SNHLY, FYNNEI. V gave up 1 base and J gave up 8 bases, with 15 bases separating them. CDR3 length: 16 residues. In DNA form, the CDR3 reads TGTGCCAGCAGTGAAGTTCGGGGACGGGGAGATTCACCCCTCCACTTT. Amino acid sequence: CASSEVRGRGDSPLHF. The variable domain in full, completed from reference TRBV2 and TRBJ1-6, reads EPEVTQTPSHQVTQMGQEVILRCVPISNHLYFYWYRQILGQKVEFLVSFYNNEISEKSEIFDDQFSVERPDGSNFTLKIRSTKLEDSAMYFCASSEVRGRGDSPLHFGNGTRLTVT.

This clonotype was observed a handful of times. The V gene is TRBV7-9, the J gene TRBJ2-1, with TRBD2 as a possible D gene (5 bases). CDR3 size: 15 residues. The V end was cut by 1 base, the J end by 3 bases, with 10 bases between. CDR1 is SEHNR and CDR2 is FQNEAQ in the germline V gene (reference sequence). The CDR3 is CASSLGSGYYNEQFF. CDR3 in DNA: TGTGCCAGCAGCTTAGGGAGCGGTTACTACAATGAGCAGTTCTTC.

The chain has TRBV5-1 and TRBJ2-3; possible D gene TRBD2, 5 bases. The germline V gene encodes CDR1 SGHRS and CDR2 YFSETQ. The ends were cut back, 1 base at V and 2 bases at J, with 5 bases in the middle. This CDR3 contains 13 residues. The CDR3 protein is CASSLLATDTQYF. CDR3 nucleotides: TGCGCCAGCAGCTTGCTAGCCACAGATACGCAGTATTTT.

The chain uses TRBV29-1 and TRBJ1-1, with TRBD1 matching 8 bases. The V segment lost 2 bases and the J segment 4 bases; nucleotides outside the gene matches: 3. Germline loops: CDR1 SQVTM, CDR2 ANQGSEA. CDR3 length: 13 residues. The CDR3 DNA reads TGCAGCGTTGAACCGACAGGGGCCACTGAAGCTTTCTTT. Its protein is CSVEPTGATEAFF.

A few counts support this clonotype. This chain uses TRBV27 with TRBJ1-1, with D hard to call. The V end lost 6 bases, the J end lost 2 bases, and 7 bases lay between the germline ends. This CDR3 is 12 amino acids long. Germline values: CDR1 MNHEY, CDR2 SMNVEV (reference sequence). The CDR3 protein is CASRDKNTEAFF. CDR3 in DNA: TGTGCCAGCAGAGACAAAAACACTGAAGCTTTCTTT.

V gene TRBV7-9 combines with J gene TRBJ2-5, with 7 bases identical to TRBD2. Per the germline V gene, CDR1 is SEHNR and CDR2 is FQNEAQ (reference sequence). The CDR3 sequence is 15 residues long. V lost 3 bases, J lost 2 bases, and 6 bases stayed unmatched. DNA of the CDR3: TGTGCCAGCAGCTTTGAGCGGGGCATACAAGAGACCCAGTACTTC. Its protein is CASSFERGIQETQYF.

This rearrangement joins TRBV20-1 to TRBJ2-3, with 7 bases aligning to TRBD2. Germline values: CDR1 DFQATT, CDR2 SNEGSKA (reference sequence). This CDR3 has 14 residues. V shed 3 bases, J shed 2 bases, and the junction held 5 bases outside the gene matches. CDR3 in amino acids: CSARISGITDTQYF. The CDR3 bases are TGCAGTGCTAGGATAAGCGGGATCACAGATACGCAGTATTTT.

The chain carries TRBV5-4 and TRBJ2-1, with 7 bases fitting TRBD2. The CDR3 is 15 residues long. The ends lost 4 bases at V and 7 bases at J; junction bases unmatched: 11. The germline V gene has CDR1 SGHNT and CDR2 YYREEE (reference sequence). The CDR3 nucleotides read TGTGCCAGCAGCCCCACGGGGGGACGTAATAATGAGCAGTTCTTC. Translated: CASSPTGGRNNEQFF.

This clonotype was detected a few times. This sequence joins TRBV12-3 or TRBV12-4 and TRBJ2-7; 8 bases line up with TRBD1. The CDR3 sequence is 13 residues long. After removal of 6 bases from V and 6 bases from J, the junction contained 7 bases not matched to a gene. Written as DNA, the CDR3 is TGTGCCAGCAGCCCGGGACAGGCACGCGAGCAGTACTTC. Protein product: CASSPGQAREQYF.

CDR3 DNA: TGTGCCACCAGCAGGGGATCAAACAATGAGCAGTTCTTC. Translated: CATSRGSNNEQFF. The chain couples TRBV15 to TRBJ2-1; D remains unclear. The CDR3 contains 13 residues. CDR1 is LNHNV and CDR2 is YYDKDF in the germline V gene (reference sequence). V was cut by 3 bases and J by 5 bases, with 8 bases left in between. Full variable domain (rest looked up from reference TRBV15 and TRBJ2-1): DAMVIQNPRYQVTQFGKPVTLSCSQTLNHNVMYWYQQKSSQAPKLLFHYYDKDFNNEADTPDNFQSRRPNTSFCFLDIRSPGLGDTAMYLCATSRGSNNEQFFGPGTRLTVL.

This clonotype was seen a handful of times. V and J are TRBV2 and TRBJ1-3, with D possibly being TRBD1 (5 bases). The CDR3 runs 17 residues. The germline V gene has CDR1 SNHLY and CDR2 FYNNEI. The V and J ends lost 7 bases and 3 bases respectively, with 22 bases between them. The CDR3 protein is CASTPIGDRTDGNTIYF. The CDR3 nucleotides are TGTGCCAGCACTCCTATCGGGGACCGGACTGATGGAAACACCATATATTTT. The whole variable domain, filled in from reference TRBV2 and TRBJ1-3, reads EPEVTQTPSHQVTQMGQEVILRCVPISNHLYFYWYRQILGQKVEFLVSFYNNEISEKSEIFDDQFSVERPDGSNFTLKIRSTKLEDSAMYFCASTPIGDRTDGNTIYFGEGSWLTVV.